A single sample gave rise to the 25 T cell receptor beta chains below, sequenced in a study of blood T cell repertoires in COVID-19. The table came from immunoSEQ multiplex PCR; TCRdb's copy has only in-frame clones and leaves some out. The table has a few hundred thousand clones, approximately 83% seen once. The sequencing input was peripheral blood. These receptors all stem from a woman aged 25 to 39 with COVID-19, enrolled during active disease.

The rearrangement uses TRBV6-5 and TRBJ2-1; 7 bases agree with TRBD2. The CDR3 has 14 residues. Unmatched junction bases numbered 11, after V lost 0 bases and J lost 15 bases. Per germline, CDR1 MNHEY and CDR2 SVGAGI. The CDR3 DNA follows: TGTGCCAGCAGTTACTCGCCTAGCGGCCCCAGCCCGTTCTTC. It codes for CASSYSPSGPSPFF.

The V and J genes are TRBV28 and TRBJ2-4; TRBD1 is a possible D gene (5 bases). Germline lookup yields CDR1 MDHEN and CDR2 SYDVKM. CDR3 length: 14 residues. Trimming pared 3 bases from V and 3 bases from J, leaving 9 bases between. The CDR3 is CASSFGQGKNIQYF. CDR3 DNA: TGTGCCAGCAGTTTTGGCCAGGGCAAAAACATTCAGTACTTC.

V and J are TRBV5-5 and TRBJ1-3; D remains ambiguous. The CDR3 is 14 residues long. Trimming shortened V by 0 bases and J by 4 bases, and 8 bases separated the two germline ends. Germline-derived CDR1 and CDR2 are SGHKS and YYEKEE (reference sequence). CDR3 protein: CASSLGGSGNTIYF. CDR3 in DNA: TGTGCCAGCAGCTTGGGAGGGTCCGGAAACACCATATATTTT.

The V gene is TRBV19, the J gene TRBJ1-5; no clear D. The CDR3 length is 15 residues. Between the trimmed V and J ends, which lost 7 bases and 0 bases, there was a span of 13 bases. Germline loops: CDR1 LNHDA, CDR2 SQIVND (reference sequence). CDR3 residues: CASIQGGNSNQPQHF. The CDR3, as DNA: TGTGCCAGTATCCAAGGAGGGAATAGCAATCAGCCCCAGCATTTT.

This chain connects TRBV19 to TRBJ2-7; the D gene is possibly TRBD1 (6 bases). The CDR3 length is 13 residues. Germline V lookup: CDR1 LNHDA, CDR2 SQIVND (reference sequence). Trimming took 1 base from V and 6 from J, leaving 10 bases between them. The CDR3 here is CASSIVEGGEQYF. The CDR3 coding sequence is TGTGCCAGTAGTATAGTCGAAGGGGGCGAGCAGTACTTC.

The genes are TRBV7-9 and TRBJ1-2, with 8 bases aligning to TRBD1. The germline gives CDR1 SEHNR, CDR2 FQNEAQ (reference sequence). V shed 6 bases and J 1 base; nucleotides not matched to a gene: 10. This CDR3 has 16 amino acids. The CDR3 protein is CASSLGQGRDNYGYTF. The CDR3 DNA follows: TGTGCCAGCAGTCTCGGACAGGGCAGGGATAACTATGGCTACACCTTC.

This chain uses TRBV6-5 with TRBJ1-2; D ambiguous. Trimming took 0 bases from V and 7 from J, leaving 12 bases between them. Germline assignment: CDR1 MNHEY and CDR2 SVGAGI. CDR3 size: 14 residues. The CDR3 DNA sequence: TGTGCCAGCAGTTACTCGGGCAGGATGCTTGGCTACACCTTC. Its translation: CASSYSGRMLGYTF.

Remarks on this clone: Sequence at one end of the junction differs from germline and may be a read error. The same CDR3 arises from other DNA sequences in this sample as well. The genes are TRBV7-2 and TRBJ2-5; a possible D gene is TRBD1 (6 bases). The CDR3 runs to 15 residues. Germline V lookup: CDR1 SGHTA, CDR2 FQGNSA. CDR3 nucleotide sequence: TGTGCCAGTAGCTTAACTAGGACAGACCAGGGGACCCAGTACTTC. It translates to CASSLTRTDQGTQYF.

V usage is TRBV2 and J usage is TRBJ1-1, with 8 positions matching TRBD1. The CDR3 loop spans 12 amino acids. V was clipped by 9 bases and J by 5 bases; unmatched bases: 5. CDR1 is SNHLY, CDR2 FYNNEI, per germline. The CDR3 sequence: CARNRGLTEAFF. In DNA, the CDR3 is TGTGCCAGGAACAGGGGGTTGACTGAAGCTTTCTTT. The full variable domain, in which reference TRBV2 and TRBJ1-1 provide the parts outside the CDR3, is EPEVTQTPSHQVTQMGQEVILRCVPISNHLYFYWYRQILGQKVEFLVSFYNNEISEKSEIFDDQFSVERPDGSNFTLKIRSTKLEDSAMYFCARNRGLTEAFFGQGTRLTVV.

This clone was seen a single time. The chain has TRBV5-6 and TRBJ2-1, with a possible D match to TRBD2 (7 bases). V dropped 4 bases and J dropped 10 bases, with 15 bases sitting between them. Germline V lookup: CDR1 SGHDT, CDR2 YYEEEE. The CDR3 is made up of 13 amino acids. CDR3 DNA sequence: TGTGCCAGCAGCCGGGGGGCGGGCGAGGAGCAGTTCTTC. Encoded protein: CASSRGAGEEQFF.

This clone was observed a handful of times. The chain carries TRBV5-6 and TRBJ2-1, with D maybe TRBD2 (5 bases). The CDR3 spans 17 residues. Germline CDR1 is SGHDT and CDR2 is YYEEEE. V was cut by 4 bases and J by 0 bases, with 17 bases left in between. This CDR3 is CASSAYGETSSYNEQFF. For the CDR3, the DNA is TGTGCCAGCAGCGCATACGGGGAGACCTCCTCCTACAATGAGCAGTTCTTC.

The chain carries TRBV5-4 and TRBJ1-1; no definite D call. V dropped 0 bases and J dropped 8 bases, with 11 bases sitting between them. Germline lookup yields CDR1 SGHNT and CDR2 YYREEE (reference sequence). This CDR3 contains 13 residues. In DNA form, the CDR3 reads TGTGCCAGCAGCTTGGCCGGGGAAGGGGAAGCTTTCTTT. Its protein is CASSLAGEGEAFF.

The rearrangement uses TRBV6-6 and TRBJ1-1; perhaps TRBD1 as D (6 bases). Trimming took off 5 bases at V and 4 bases at J, with 20 bases between the two ends. The CDR3 runs to 16 residues. Germline V gene sequence: CDR1 MNHNY, CDR2 SVGAGI (reference sequence). DNA for the CDR3: TGTGCCAGCAGTCGATACAGGGTTGGGGGTGGCACTGAAGCTTTCTTT. Translating it yields CASSRYRVGGGTEAFF.

This clone has only a few counts. The V call is TRBV7-6, the J call TRBJ2-2; 9 bases agree with TRBD2. V was pared by 5 bases and J by 7 bases, with 17 bases of the junction left unmatched. The germline V gene encodes CDR1 SGHVS and CDR2 FNYEAQ. The CDR3 runs to 18 residues. The CDR3 reads CASSKYPPQREENGELFF. The CDR3 region has the DNA TGTGCCAGCAGCAAATATCCGCCCCAGCGGGAGGAAAACGGGGAGCTGTTTTTT.

V usage is TRBV6-5 and J usage is TRBJ2-3, with D maybe TRBD2 (6 bases). The V and J ends lost 7 bases and 0 bases respectively, with 8 bases between them. The CDR3 extends over 13 amino acids. Germline V CDR1 and CDR2: MNHEY, SVGAGI. The CDR3 DNA sequence: TGTGCCAGCACGGGGGATAGCACAGATACGCAGTATTTT. Amino acids: CASTGDSTDTQYF.

DNA for the CDR3: TGTGCCAGCAGTTACAGACAGGTGAACACTGAAGCTTTCTTT. Protein sequence: CASSYRQVNTEAFF. This chain links TRBV6-6 with TRBJ1-1; D possibly corresponds to TRBD1 (6 bases). V was cut by 2 bases and J by 0 bases, with 7 bases left in between. This CDR3 has 14 residues. Germline-derived CDR1 and CDR2 are MNHNY and SVGAGI (reference sequence).

This chain links TRBV11-2 with TRBJ2-3, with D possibly matching TRBD2 (7 bases). V lost 4 bases and J lost 5, with 16 bases in between. CDR3 length: 15 amino acids. Germline assignment: CDR1 SGHAT and CDR2 FQNNGV. The CDR3 protein is CASSSMGGLVDTQYF. The CDR3 nucleotides are TGTGCCAGCAGCTCTATGGGGGGGCTTGTAGATACGCAGTATTTT.

In its sample, this clone was seen a few times. V gene TRBV2 combines with J gene TRBJ2-3; 12 nucleotides align to TRBD2. The trim removed 4 bases at V and 2 bases at J, leaving 10 bases unmatched. In germline, CDR1 is SNHLY, CDR2 FYNNEI. CDR3 length: 18 residues. CDR3 coding DNA: TGTGCCAGCAGTGCAGGAAGAGGACTAGCGGGGTTCACAGATACGCAGTATTTT. Its protein is CASSAGRGLAGFTDTQYF.

The chain joins TRBV7-2 to TRBJ2-2, with D possibly being TRBD2 (5 bases). Germline CDR1 reads SGHTA; CDR2 reads FQGNSA. The CDR3 is made up of 16 amino acids. With 5 bases removed from V and 1 base from J, the gap between germline ends came to 14 bases. The CDR3 sequence is CASSPLNGMNTGELFF. The DNA of the CDR3 is TGTGCCAGCAGCCCCTTGAACGGGATGAACACCGGGGAGCTGTTTTTT.

This clone has only one observation. The V call is TRBV5-6, the J call TRBJ1-3, with D maybe TRBD1 (6 bases). The CDR3 is 16 residues long. V dropped 3 bases and J dropped 1 base, with 14 bases sitting between them. CDR1 is SGHDT and CDR2 is YYEEEE in the germline V gene. CDR3 DNA: TGTGCCAGCAGCTCAATACTACAGGGTTCTGGAAACACCATATATTTT. It translates to CASSSILQGSGNTIYF.

This clone was seen only a few times. The chain is built from TRBV3-1 (or the pseudogene TRBV3-2) and TRBJ1-1; 8 positions agree with TRBD1. Per the germline V gene, CDR1 is LGHDT and CDR2 is YNNKEL (reference sequence). Trimming took 0 bases from V and 3 from J; bases not matched to a gene: 9. The CDR3 runs to 17 residues. CDR3 protein: CASSQEDGTGWYTEAFF. CDR3 nucleotide sequence: TGTGCCAGCAGCCAAGAGGACGGGACAGGATGGTACACTGAAGCTTTCTTT.

The V and J genes are TRBV5-1 and TRBJ2-7; 10 nucleotides line up with TRBD1. The CDR3 length is 15 residues. V gave up 4 bases and J gave up 2 bases; unmatched junction bases: 6. In germline, CDR1 is SGHRS, CDR2 YFSETQ. DNA of the CDR3: TGCGCCAGCAGCACCGGAGGGACAGGGGCCTACGAGCAGTACTTC. As protein: CASSTGGTGAYEQYF.

The chain joins TRBV19 to TRBJ2-3; 9 bases map to TRBD1. This CDR3 region has 18 residues. V lost 5 bases and J lost 0; bases outside the gene matches: 12. Germline CDR1 reads LNHDA; CDR2 reads SQIVND (reference sequence). The CDR3 DNA reads TGTGCCAGTAGTGGAACAGGGGGCGAGGGCGTGAGCACAGATACGCAGTATTTT. This gives the protein CASSGTGGEGVSTDTQYF.

The V call is TRBV12-5, the J call TRBJ1-4; the D gene is possibly TRBD1 (5 bases). The CDR3 spans 13 residues. V lost 6 bases, J lost 4 bases, and 9 bases lay in between. Germline values: CDR1 LGHNT, CDR2 FRNRAP. CDR3 coding DNA: TGTGCTAGTGGCCCGGGACTTAATGAAAAACTGTTTTTT. Its translation: CASGPGLNEKLFF.

The chain links TRBV3-1 (or the pseudogene TRBV3-2) to TRBJ1-1, with D possibly TRBD1 on 6 matching bases. Trimming removed 0 bases from V and 3 bases from J, with 17 bases in between. CDR1 is LGHDT and CDR2 is YNNKEL in the germline V gene (reference sequence). The CDR3 totals 17 residues. Here the CDR3 reads CASSQETRTDTYTEAFF. As DNA, the CDR3 is TGTGCCAGCAGCCAAGAGACACGGACAGACACATACACTGAAGCTTTCTTT.